One T cell receptor beta chain is described in this entry. Germline loops: CDR1 SEHNR, CDR2 FQNEAQ (reference sequence). The CDR3 consists of 13 residues. The V and J ends lost 4 bases and 4 bases, in that order; junction bases with no gene match: 3. The data originate from a study of T-cell reconstitution after alpha-beta-depleted transplantation in children. Unique molecular identifiers were used to barcode this TCRbeta library. TCRdb re-analysed the PCR reads in MiXCR, keeping a single row per CDR3 protein. Here the sample spans 400,000 to 500,000 distinct CDR3 sequences, roughly 11% being singletons.

This specimen was PBMCs from the stem cell graft donor, taken from the stem cell graft. The gene calls are TRBV7-9 and TRBJ2-5; 7 bases map to TRBD1. This sequence originates from a human donor who donated a stem cell graft to a child with acute myeloid leukemia. DNA for the CDR3: TGTGCCAGCAGCTGGGGGACAGTAGAGACCCAGTACTTC. This codes for CASSWGTVETQYF.